The 5 T cell receptor beta chains below were found in one sample sequenced in a study of OX40 agonist ivuxolimab in advanced cancers. Repertoires were generated with immunoSEQ multiplex PCR, while TCRdb's copy carries only in-frame clones and drops some. The table lists roughly 66,000 clones, about 85% of them singletons. Specimen: CD4+ or CD8+ T cells sorted from blood, collected in a trial of the OX40 agonist ivuxolimab. Source of these receptors: an adult with an advanced solid tumor such as melanoma, head and neck, liver or kidney cancer.

V is TRBV19 and J is TRBJ2-3; TRBD1 might be the D (6 bases). Germline lookup yields CDR1 LNHDA and CDR2 SQIVND (reference sequence). V lost 1 base and J 6 bases, leaving 17 bases between the germline ends. CDR3 length equals 16 residues. Here the CDR3 reads CASSIVTRGSDDTQYF. CDR3 DNA sequence: TGTGCCAGTAGTATAGTTACGAGGGGGAGCGATGATACGCAGTATTTT.

The chain uses TRBV5-4 and TRBJ1-4; D may be TRBD1 (6 bases). There are 13 residues in the CDR3. Trimming cost V 4 bases and J 5 bases, with 9 bases left between them. Germline CDR1 is SGHNT and CDR2 is YYREEE (reference sequence). The CDR3 nucleotides are TGTGCCAGCAGCGTTGGACAGAATGAAAAACTGTTTTTT. This encodes CASSVGQNEKLFF.

The table lists this clone with a count of one. The V call is TRBV9, the J call TRBJ2-2; TRBD1 matches at 9 bases. Germline trimming cut 0 bases from V and 5 bases from J; bases unmatched to any gene: 8. Germline lookup yields CDR1 SGDLS and CDR2 YYNGEE. This CDR3 region has 17 residues. CDR3 in DNA: TGTGCCAGCAGCGTAGCTAAGGGGACAGGGAAGACCGGGGAGCTGTTTTTT. It specifies CASSVAKGTGKTGELFF.

This sequence joins TRBV10-3 and TRBJ2-2, with TRBD1 matching 12 bases. The CDR3 covers 17 residues. Germline V lookup: CDR1 ENHRY, CDR2 SYGVKD. J was trimmed by 3 bases and V by 1 base; bases with no gene match: 3. CDR3 nucleotide sequence: TGTGCCATCAGTGAGTGGGGGACAGGGGGCGACACCGGGGAGCTGTTTTTT. As protein: CAISEWGTGGDTGELFF.

The chain is built from TRBV5-1 and TRBJ1-5, with 9 bases aligning to TRBD1. The V segment lost 5 bases and the J segment 0 bases; nucleotides outside the gene matches: 3. The V gene's germline CDR1 is SGHRS and CDR2 YFSETQ. The CDR3 has 15 residues. The CDR3 DNA reads as TGCGCCAGCAGGTCGGGACAGGGTAGCAATCAGCCCCAGCATTTT. It translates to CASRSGQGSNQPQHF.